These T cell receptor beta chains were read from a single sample in a study of OX40 agonist ivuxolimab in advanced cancers. Repertoires were generated with immunoSEQ multiplex PCR, while TCRdb's copy carries only in-frame clones and drops some. Of some 100,000 clones detected, roughly 84% appear once; the ten largest clones hold around 1.1%. The sequences come from CD4+ or CD8+ T cells sorted from blood, collected in a trial of the OX40 agonist ivuxolimab. Every receptor here comes from an adult with an advanced solid tumor such as melanoma, head and neck, liver or kidney cancer. CDR3s include the opening cysteine and the closing phenylalanine or tryptophan. D genes are given only for firm matches. Clone size appears in some rows only: once, few, many, or a class for an expanded clone.

TRBJ2-1,TRBV21-1,18,.,.,CASSKSPIGGDRNNEQFF,TGTGCCAGCAGCAAAAGCCCAATCGGGGGGGATAGAAACAATGAGCAGTTCTTC
TRBJ1-1,TRBV6-1,15,.,TRBD1,CASSLTGGWDTEAFF,TGTGCCAGCAGTTTGACAGGGGGCTGGGACACTGAAGCTTTCTTT
TRBJ2-7,TRBV7-9,14,.,.,CASSLGLGLYEQYF,TGTGCCAGCAGCTTAGGACTGGGCCTCTACGAGCAGTACTTC
TRBJ1-5,TRBV6-1,13,.,.,CASSEGLVQPQHF,TGTGCCAGCAGTGAAGGGCTGGTTCAGCCCCAGCATTTT
TRBJ1-3,TRBV16,15,.,.,CASSQSWGRGNTIYF,TGTGCCAGCAGCCAATCGTGGGGGCGAGGAAACACCATATATTTT
TRBJ2-7,TRBV18,15,.,.,CASSPGQGSSQEQYF,TGTGCCAGCTCACCGGGGCAGGGGTCCTCGCAGGAGCAGTACTTC
TRBJ2-3,TRBV2,15,.,TRBD1,CASSPRTGGTDTQYF,TGTGCCAGCAGTCCGAGGACAGGAGGTACAGATACGCAGTATTTT
TRBJ2-3,TRBV6-5,14,.,.,CASRTDRVTDTQYF,TGTGCCAGCAGAACGGACAGAGTCACAGATACGCAGTATTTT
TRBJ2-3,TRBV7-3,16,.,.,CASSFTTGLGSDTQYF,TGTGCCAGCAGCTTTACTACGGGACTTGGCTCAGATACGCAGTATTTT
TRBJ2-5,TRBV5-5,16,.,TRBD2,CASSPRLATLQETQYF,TGTGCCAGCAGCCCGAGACTAGCTACACTTCAAGAGACCCAGTACTTC
TRBJ2-3,TRBV7-2,16,.,TRBD2,CASSLGASGAADTQYF,TGTGCCAGCAGCTTAGGGGCTAGCGGGGCTGCGGATACGCAGTATTTT
TRBJ1-6,TRBV18,15,.,TRBD1,CASSLGQAVASPLHF,TGTGCCAGCTCACTTGGACAGGCAGTCGCTTCACCCCTCCACTTT
TRBJ2-6,TRBV5-1,15,.,TRBD1,CASSPGTDGANVLTF,TGCGCCAGCAGCCCTGGGACAGATGGGGCCAACGTCCTGACTTTC
TRBJ1-2,TRBV7-3,13,.,.,CASSRQDRDGYTF,TGTGCCAGCAGCCGTCAAGACCGTGATGGCTACACCTTC
TRBJ1-5,TRBV27,13,.,.,CASSFRRDQPQHF,TGTGCCAGCAGTTTCCGGCGGGATCAGCCCCAGCATTTT
TRBJ2-7,TRBV5-6,18,.,TRBD2,CASSSSGGAGRVYYEQYF,TGTGCCAGCAGCTCCAGCGGGGGGGCCGGTCGGGTCTACTACGAGCAGTACTTC
TRBJ1-4,TRBV29-1,13,.,TRBD1,CSVGQGSNEKLFF,TGCAGCGTTGGACAGGGCTCCAATGAAAAACTGTTTTTT
TRBJ2-2,TRBV27,12,.,.,CASSPLTGELFF,TGTGCCAGCAGTCCCCTCACCGGGGAGCTGTTTTTT
TRBJ1-2,TRBV5-4,14,.,.,CASSLEGGLYGYTF,TGTGCCAGCAGCTTGGAAGGGGGACTTTATGGCTACACCTTC
TRBJ1-4,TRBV7-9,15,.,.,CASSQNSRPNEKLFF,TGTGCCAGCAGCCAGAACAGCAGGCCTAATGAAAAACTGTTTTTT
TRBJ2-2,TRBV29-1,14,once,.,CSGKSGAGTGELFF,TGCAGCGGGAAATCGGGGGCGGGCACCGGGGAGCTGTTTTTT
TRBJ2-5,TRBV7-2,11,.,.,CASSPQETQYF,TGTGCCAGCAGCCCGCAAGAGACCCAGTACTTC
TRBJ2-2,TRBV4-1,16,once,.,CASSQDWAGPTGELFF,TGCGCCAGCAGCCAAGATTGGGCAGGGCCCACCGGGGAGCTGTTTTTT
TRBJ2-5,TRBV7-2,14,once,.,CASSLAKREETQYF,TGTGCCAGCAGCTTAGCGAAGAGGGAAGAGACCCAGTACTTC
TRBJ2-1,TRBV7-8,14,.,TRBD2,CASSDSGGLSEQFF,TGTGCCAGCAGCGATAGCGGGGGTTTAAGTGAGCAGTTCTTC
TRBJ2-1,TRBV19,15,.,.,CASTLAGQGRYEQFF,TGTGCCAGTACCCTAGCGGGACAGGGTCGGTATGAGCAGTTCTTC
TRBJ1-5,TRBV6-5,15,.,.,CASSYSVQKNQPQHF,TGTGCCAGCAGTTACTCTGTCCAGAAAAATCAGCCCCAGCATTTT
TRBJ2-2,TRBV19,12,.,TRBD1,CASSGTAGELFF,TGTGCCAGTAGCGGGACAGCCGGGGAGCTGTTTTTT
TRBJ1-2,TRBV7-9,15,.,.,CASSSPFQGNYGYTF,TGTGCCAGCAGCTCCCCGTTTCAGGGAAACTATGGCTACACCTTC
TRBJ1-4,TRBV7-9,13,.,.,CASSLAGGEKLFF,TGTGCCAGCAGCTTAGCGGGCGGTGAAAAACTGTTTTTT
TRBJ1-5,TRBV30,13,.,.,CAWKDPGSQPQHF,TGTGCCTGGAAGGACCCCGGTAGTCAGCCCCAGCATTTT
TRBJ1-3,TRBV11-2,17,.,.,CASSLDRGASSGNTIYF,TGTGCCAGCAGCTTAGATAGGGGAGCGAGCTCTGGAAACACCATATATTTT
TRBJ2-1,TRBV10-3,16,once,TRBD1,CAISVNTGGAYNEQFF,TGTGCCATCAGTGTTAACACAGGGGGCGCTTACAATGAGCAGTTCTTC
TRBJ2-7,TRBV6-1,15,.,TRBD1,CASSGLDRGFYEQYF,TGTGCCAGCAGTGGCCTGGACAGGGGGTTTTACGAGCAGTACTTC